Each of the 14 T cell receptor beta chains below was sequenced from the same sample in a study of cytomegalovirus exposure and HLA in healthy donors. Both 60 Vbeta primers and 13 Jbeta primers went into the PCR. Clones were read by immunoSEQ multiplex PCR, and TCRdb kept only the in-frame ones, dropping some. The sample yields 130,000 or so clones, approximately 72% seen once. Sample: PBMCs. The receptors derive from a woman aged 60-70 years in good health and CMV-seronegative.

The rearrangement joins TRBV14 to TRBJ2-5, with 8 bases identical to TRBD1. This CDR3 is built from 17 residues. The germline V gene has CDR1 SGHDN and CDR2 FVKESK. After removal of 1 base from V and 1 base from J, the junction contained 8 bases not matched to a gene. CDR3 loop: CASSQARQGRSQETQYF. CDR3 nucleotides: TGTGCCAGCAGCCAAGCGAGACAGGGGCGATCCCAAGAGACCCAGTACTTC. Variable domain in full (rest from reference TRBV14 and TRBJ2-5): EAGVTQFPSHSVIEKGQTVTLRCDPISGHDNLYWYRRVMGKEIKFLLHFVKESKQDESGMPNNRFLAERTGGTYSTLKVQPAELEDSGVYFCASSQARQGRSQETQYFGPGTRLLVL.

The chain employs TRBV7-9 and TRBJ1-2; no definite D call. Germline-derived CDR1 and CDR2 are SEHNR and FQNEAQ (reference sequence). The CDR3 is 14 residues long. V lost 5 bases, J lost 0 bases, and 10 bases lay in between. The DNA of the CDR3 is TGTGCCAGCAGCCCGAGTCCTGCTAACTATGGCTACACCTTC. Translating gives CASSPSPANYGYTF.

The chain is built from TRBV2 and TRBJ1-3; 7 bases fit TRBD1. Germline V gene sequence: CDR1 SNHLY, CDR2 FYNNEI. Trimming at V came to 3 bases and at J to 1 base, leaving 6 bases not matched to a gene. The CDR3 runs to 16 residues. CDR3 nucleotide sequence: TGTGCCAGCAGTGAGATCGGCAGGGGGTCTGGAAACACCATATATTTT. Amino acid sequence: CASSEIGRGSGNTIYF.

The chain joins TRBV7-2 to TRBJ2-2, with 11 bases aligning to TRBD2. The CDR3 extends over 19 amino acids. The ends lost 4 bases at V and 4 bases at J; junction bases unmatched: 14. Germline-derived CDR1 and CDR2 are SGHTA and FQGNSA. The CDR3 sequence: CASSSTASGGWGVTGELFF. CDR3 DNA: TGTGCCAGCAGCTCAACGGCTAGCGGGGGGTGGGGTGTCACCGGGGAGCTGTTTTTT. The whole variable domain, filled in from reference TRBV7-2 and TRBJ2-2, reads GAGVSQSPSNKVTEKGKDVELRCDPISGHTALYWYRQSLGQGLEFLIYFQGNSAPDKSGLPSDRFSAERTGGSVSTLTIQRTQQEDSAVYLCASSSTASGGWGVTGELFFGEGSRLTVL.

This rearrangement joins TRBV5-1 to TRBJ2-5; TRBD2 agrees at 9 bases. The ends lost 3 bases at V and 3 bases at J; junction bases unmatched: 6. Germline V gene data show CDR1 as SGHRS and CDR2 as YFSETQ. The CDR3 contains 15 residues. For the CDR3, the DNA is TGCGCCAGCAGCTGGAATAGCGGGGGCAAAGAGACCCAGTACTTC. Translated: CASSWNSGGKETQYF.

This clone was seen more than once but under ten times. V gene TRBV6-4 combines with J gene TRBJ2-5, with 11 bases fitting TRBD1. Per germline, CDR1 MRHNA and CDR2 SNTAGT. The CDR3 consists of 14 residues. Unmatched junction bases numbered 4, after V lost 6 bases and J lost 4 bases. Written as DNA, the CDR3 is TGTGCCAGCAGAGGACAGGGGGCAGGAGAGACCCAGTACTTC. Its protein is CASRGQGAGETQYF.

V and J are TRBV6-1 and TRBJ1-6; TRBD1 is a possible D gene (5 bases). The CDR3 contains 15 residues. Germline V gene data show CDR1 as MNHNS and CDR2 as SASEGT. Trimming stripped 1 base from V and 7 bases from J, with 11 bases between. In DNA form, the CDR3 reads TGTGCCAGCAGTGAAGTCGGGGGGAGCAATTCACCCCTCCACTTT. It codes for CASSEVGGSNSPLHF.

CDR3 nucleotides: TGTGCCAGCAGCTCGGGACTAGCGGGACTCTCCAATGAGCAGTTCTTC. Its protein is CASSSGLAGLSNEQFF. The rearrangement links TRBV5-4 to TRBJ2-1, with 13 bases aligning to TRBD2. J gave up 6 bases and V 3 bases, and 6 bases lay outside the gene matches. The V gene's germline CDR1 is SGHNT and CDR2 YYREEE (reference sequence). The CDR3 is 16 amino acids.

V and J are TRBV14 and TRBJ2-1; the D gene is possibly TRBD2 (6 bases). Germline V gene data show CDR1 as SGHDN and CDR2 as FVKESK. The CDR3 is 16 amino acids. Between the trimmed V and J ends, which lost 4 bases and 2 bases, there was a span of 15 bases. This CDR3 is CASSRFLAAPYNEQFF. The CDR3 DNA reads as TGTGCCAGCAGCCGATTTTTAGCGGCCCCCTACAATGAGCAGTTCTTC.

This clone was observed a handful of times. The rearrangement joins TRBV29-1 to TRBJ2-1, with unresolved D. The germline V and J ends were trimmed by 2 bases and 2 bases, with 10 bases remaining between them. This CDR3 spans 14 amino acids. In germline, CDR1 is SQVTM, CDR2 ANQGSEA. The CDR3 DNA sequence: TGCAGCGTTGAACCCCCCGCGACCTACAATGAGCAGTTCTTC. This translates into CSVEPPATYNEQFF.

By its share, this clone is medium-sized (0.01 to 0.1%). The CDR3 spells CASSLDGGSNEQFF. DNA of the CDR3: TGTGCCAGCAGCTTGGACGGCGGCAGCAATGAGCAGTTCTTC. The chain uses TRBV5-5 and TRBJ2-1; D not resolved. Trimming removed 0 bases from V and 6 bases from J, with 10 bases in between. Germline V gene sequence: CDR1 SGHKS, CDR2 YYEKEE (reference sequence). The CDR3 spans 14 residues.

The rearrangement joins TRBV5-1 to TRBJ2-1; TRBD2 agrees at 9 bases. Germline loops: CDR1 SGHRS, CDR2 YFSETQ. The CDR3 is 16 amino acids. V shed 4 bases and J 7 bases; nucleotides not matched to a gene: 12. CDR3 sequence: CASSPGGSGSLNEQFF. Written as DNA, the CDR3 is TGCGCCAGCAGCCCCGGTGGTAGCGGGAGTTTGAATGAGCAGTTCTTC.

This clone was detected a few times. The chain links TRBV6-1 to TRBJ1-2; 9 bases are shared with TRBD1. V trimming: 5 bases; J trimming: 3 bases; junction bases outside the gene matches: 4. CDR1 and CDR2 from the germline V gene are MNHNS and SASEGT. The CDR3 is 14 residues long. CDR3 sequence reads: CASSIRDRDYGYTF. Written as DNA, the CDR3 is TGTGCCAGCAGTATCCGGGACAGGGACTATGGCTACACCTTC.

This clone has just a few counts. The CDR3 DNA reads TGCGCCAGCAGCTTGGAGACAGGGGACTCCTACGAGCAGTACTTC. Its protein product is CASSLETGDSYEQYF. The genes are TRBV5-1 and TRBJ2-7; 8 nucleotides align to TRBD1. Losses at the gene ends were 0 bases for V and 0 bases for J; bases not matched to a gene: 2. CDR1 is SGHRS, CDR2 YFSETQ, per germline. The CDR3 runs to 15 residues.